The 15 T cell receptor beta chains in this list originate from one sample, sequenced in a study of cytomegalovirus exposure and HLA in healthy donors. The PCR made use of 60 Vbeta and 13 Jbeta primers. Assay: immunoSEQ multiplex PCR; the TCRdb copy retains only in-frame clones and omits some. This table holds more than 150,000 clones, about four fifths found once. Specimen: PBMCs. The receptors stem from a woman aged 25-40 years in good health and CMV-seronegative.

This clone was seen a few times. This chain links TRBV30 with TRBJ1-1, with 7 nucleotides matching TRBD1. In germline, CDR1 is GTSNPN, CDR2 SVGIG (reference sequence). CDR3 length: 13 amino acids. After removal of 3 bases from V and 4 bases from J, the junction contained 5 bases not matched to a gene. The CDR3 is CAWSPQGSTEAFF. CDR3 coding DNA: TGTGCCTGGAGCCCACAGGGGTCCACTGAAGCTTTCTTT. Supplemented by reference TRBV30 and TRBJ1-1, the full variable domain reads SQTIHQWPATLVQPVGSPLSLECTVEGTSNPNLYWYRQAAGRGLQLLFYSVGIGQISSEVPQNLSASRPQDRQFILSSKKLLLSDSGFYLCAWSPQGSTEAFFGQGTRLTVV.

With respect to this clone: The same CDR3 arises from other DNA sequences in this sample as well. This chain joins TRBV5-1 and TRBJ2-1; D is uncertain. The V end was cut by 0 bases, the J end by 0 bases, with 7 bases between. The CDR3 runs 15 residues. CDR1 and CDR2 (germline): SGHRS, YFSETQ. The CDR3 DNA reads as TGCGCCAGCAGCTTGGTGGCGGACTCCTACAATGAGCAGTTCTTC. This gives the protein CASSLVADSYNEQFF.

This clone is a singleton in its sample. The chain joins TRBV29-1 to TRBJ2-7; a possible D gene is TRBD1 (6 bases). Trimming took off 7 bases at V and 7 bases at J, with 17 bases between the two ends. Per the germline V gene, CDR1 is SQVTM and CDR2 is ANQGSEA. The CDR3 is 12 amino acids. CDR3 amino acids: CSAWITGYEQYF. For the CDR3, the DNA is TGCAGCGCTTGGATAACAGGGTATGAGCAGTACTTC.

The rearrangement links TRBV7-2 to TRBJ2-1, with D perhaps matching TRBD2 (6 bases). The V gene's germline CDR1 is SGHTA and CDR2 FQGNSA. The V end was cut by 2 bases, the J end by 2 bases, with 10 bases between. The CDR3 loop spans 15 amino acids. For the CDR3, the DNA is TGTGCCAGCAGCTTATATGGGGGGACCTACAATGAGCAGTTCTTC. Residues: CASSLYGGTYNEQFF.

This clone has just one count. This chain joins TRBV7-2 and TRBJ1-3, with TRBD1 identical over 8 bases. Losses at the gene ends were 8 bases for V and 1 base for J; bases not matched to a gene: 13. The CDR3 has 17 residues. The germline CDR1 and CDR2 sequences are SGHTA and FQGNSA. CDR3 amino acids: CASRRTGNIGSGNTIYF. CDR3 coding DNA: TGTGCCAGCCGACGGACAGGGAATATCGGGTCTGGAAACACCATATATTTT.

The rearrangement links TRBV7-8 to TRBJ1-2, with 7 bases aligning to TRBD1. This CDR3 comprises 15 residues. Germline V CDR1 and CDR2: SGHVS, FQNEAQ. The trim removed 3 bases at V and 6 bases at J, leaving 10 bases unmatched. The CDR3 coding sequence is TGTGCCAGCAGCTTCCCGGGACAGCCGAAGGATGGCTACACCTTC. Amino acids: CASSFPGQPKDGYTF. The full variable domain, its missing parts supplied by reference TRBV7-8 and TRBJ1-2, is GAGVSQSPRYKVAKRGQDVALRCDPISGHVSLFWYQQALGQGPEFLTYFQNEAQLDKSGLPSDRFFAERPEGSVSTLKIQRTQQEDSAVYLCASSFPGQPKDGYTFGSGTRLTVV.

The genes are TRBV4-3 and TRBJ1-2; D might be TRBD1 (6 bases). V was clipped by 2 bases and J by 8 bases, with 21 bases between them. Germline V gene data show CDR1 as LGHNA and CDR2 as YSLEER. This CDR3 region has 16 residues. CDR3: CASSQQPTTGWNGYTF. The DNA for the CDR3 is TGCGCCAGCAGCCAACAACCTACCACAGGGTGGAACGGCTACACCTTC.

The chain combines TRBV30 with TRBJ1-6; 11 bases are a match to TRBD1. The J segment lost 6 bases and the V segment lost 2 bases, leaving 3 bases of the junction unmatched. The germline CDR1 and CDR2 sequences are GTSNPN and SVGIG (reference sequence). The CDR3 contains 15 residues. The CDR3: CAWSPGQGANSPLHF. The CDR3 DNA is TGTGCCTGGAGTCCCGGACAGGGGGCTAATTCACCCCTCCACTTT.

This chain connects TRBV27 to TRBJ1-4; TRBD1 is a possible D gene (6 bases). Germline CDR1 MNHEY, CDR2 SMNVEV (reference sequence). The CDR3 extends over 14 amino acids. The V gene lost 8 bases and the J gene lost 10 bases, with 20 bases spanning the gap. The CDR3 spells CASVSGGAAGKLFF. The CDR3 DNA sequence: TGTGCCAGCGTTAGCGGGGGGGCGGCCGGAAAACTGTTTTTT.

CDR3 nucleotides: TGCGCCAGCAGCCAGACGTGGGCGGGGGGGCGTTACGAGCAGTACTTC. The encoded protein is CASSQTWAGGRYEQYF. The V call is TRBV4-1, the J call TRBJ2-7; TRBD2 agrees at 9 bases. Trimming at V came to 3 bases and at J to 4 bases, leaving 10 bases not matched to a gene. CDR1 is MGHRA, CDR2 YSYEKL, per germline. This CDR3 is 16 amino acids long.

This chain uses TRBV5-1 with TRBJ2-2, with 12 bases identical to TRBD2. Trimming cost V 4 bases and J 3 bases; bases outside gene matches: 4. Germline CDR1 SGHRS, CDR2 YFSETQ. There are 16 residues in the CDR3. The CDR3 nucleotides are TGCGCCAGCAGCGTACTAGCGGGGGGAGACACCGGGGAGCTGTTTTTT. Translated, it gives CASSVLAGGDTGELFF.

The CDR3 region is CASSYSEGALSPLHF. The CDR3 nucleotides are TGTGCCAGCAGTTACAGTGAGGGGGCATTGTCACCCCTCCACTTT. The chain joins TRBV6-5 to TRBJ1-6; 7 bases fit TRBD1. Germline lookup yields CDR1 MNHEY and CDR2 SVGAGI. V shed 2 bases, J shed 10 bases, and the junction held 8 bases outside the gene matches. The CDR3 totals 15 residues.

The V gene is TRBV11-2, the J gene TRBJ2-7; D remains unclear. The length of the CDR3 is 12 residues. Trimming shortened V by 1 base and J by 5 bases, and 6 bases separated the two germline ends. Germline assignment: CDR1 SGHAT and CDR2 FQNNGV. The CDR3 DNA reads TGTGCCAGCAGCTTAGCTTCCCACGAGCAGTACTTC. It translates to CASSLASHEQYF.

The chain is built from TRBV9 and TRBJ2-7, with 13 nucleotides matching TRBD2. V shed 3 bases and J 7 bases; nucleotides not matched to a gene: 7. This CDR3 is built from 15 residues. Germline CDR1 and CDR2: SGDLS and YYNGEE. CDR3 nucleotides: TGTGCCAGCAGCGGGGGGACTAGCGGGGCTGTGGAGCAGTACTTC. Amino acid sequence: CASSGGTSGAVEQYF.

This rearrangement joins TRBV15 to TRBJ2-7; D is possibly TRBD1 (5 bases). In germline, CDR1 is LNHNV, CDR2 YYDKDF (reference sequence). This CDR3 is 16 amino acids long. V was trimmed by 1 base and J by 1 base, leaving 14 bases between them. CDR3 coding DNA: TGTGCCACCAGCAGAGGTATGGGGCGCTGGTCCTACGAGCAGTACTTC. Amino acid sequence: CATSRGMGRWSYEQYF. Variable domain in full (rest from reference TRBV15 and TRBJ2-7): DAMVIQNPRYQVTQFGKPVTLSCSQTLNHNVMYWYQQKSSQAPKLLFHYYDKDFNNEADTPDNFQSRRPNTSFCFLDIRSPGLGDTAMYLCATSRGMGRWSYEQYFGPGTRLTVT.